A selection of T cell receptor beta chains follows, all from one sample in a study of CD8+ T cells in alopecia areata. This table comes from immunoSEQ multiplex PCR, and its TCRdb copy is limited to in-frame clones, with some not included. The table has 80,000 or so clones, roughly 66% seen once. Here the sequenced sample was CD8+ T cells sorted from blood, taken at week 24, from a patient treated with tofacitinib. These receptors were taken from a human donor with alopecia areata. Both conserved end residues are part of each CDR3. The order of the fields is CDR3 length, D gene, clone size, V gene, J gene, CDR3 protein, CDR3 DNA. A D gene is named only where the DNA matches it firmly. A clone size is listed for some rows: how often the clone was seen (once, few, many), or a class if it is expanded.

length: 14; D: -; size: -; V: TRBV4-1; J: TRBJ1-1; CDR3: CASSQDGANTEAFF; DNA: TGCGCCAGCAGCCAAGATGGGGCGAACACTGAAGCTTTCTTT
length: 16; D: -; size: -; V: TRBV2; J: TRBJ2-5; CDR3: CASSLYPAAGGETQYF; DNA: TGTGCCAGCAGCTTGTATCCTGCGGCAGGCGGGGAGACCCAGTACTTC
length: 15; D: TRBD2; size: few; V: TRBV19; J: TRBJ2-1; CDR3: CASSLGLGARNEQFF; DNA: TGTGCCAGTAGTCTTGGACTAGGGGCCAGGAATGAGCAGTTCTTC
length: 14; D: TRBD1; size: -; V: TRBV27; J: TRBJ1-5; CDR3: CASSQTGVNQPQHF; DNA: TGTGCCAGCAGTCAGACAGGGGTCAATCAGCCCCAGCATTTT
length: 20; D: TRBD1; size: -; V: TRBV5-1; J: TRBJ1-4; CDR3: CASSFSGTDDILATNEKLFF; DNA: TGCGCCAGCAGCTTTTCCGGGACAGATGATATTCTCGCAACTAATGAAAAACTGTTTTTT
length: 16; D: -; size: -; V: TRBV29-1; J: TRBJ2-5; CDR3: CSVQGGIDVGPETQYF; DNA: TGCAGCGTCCAAGGGGGTATTGATGTGGGCCCAGAGACCCAGTACTTC
length: 15; D: TRBD2; size: -; V: TRBV7-9; J: TRBJ2-7; CDR3: CASSFSGTSGYEQYF; DNA: TGTGCCAGCAGCTTCTCCGGGACTAGCGGCTACGAGCAGTACTTC
length: 15; D: -; size: -; V: TRBV27; J: TRBJ1-5; CDR3: CASSLGGGLNQPQHF; DNA: TGTGCCAGCAGTTTAGGAGGGGGATTAAATCAGCCCCAGCATTTT
length: 17; D: -; size: -; V: TRBV2; J: TRBJ2-2; CDR3: CASSVPPKLANTGELFF; DNA: TGTGCCAGCAGTGTTCCCCCCAAGTTGGCGAACACCGGGGAGCTGTTTTTT
length: 13; D: -; size: -; V: TRBV4-1; J: TRBJ2-7; CDR3: CASSQATSYEQYF; DNA: TGCGCCAGCAGCCAAGCGACTTCCTACGAGCAGTACTTC
length: 15; D: -; size: -; V: TRBV7-9; J: TRBJ2-7; CDR3: CASSLLKATGYEQYF; DNA: TGTGCCAGCAGCTTGCTAAAGGCCACGGGCTACGAGCAGTACTTC
length: 11; D: -; size: -; V: TRBV4-2; J: TRBJ2-7; CDR3: CASSQENEQYF; DNA: TGTGCCAGCAGCCAAGAGAACGAGCAGTACTTC
length: 16; D: TRBD2; size: -; V: TRBV6-6; J: TRBJ2-7; CDR3: CASRGVAGGTAYEQYF; DNA: TGTGCCAGCCGCGGAGTAGCGGGAGGAACAGCCTACGAGCAGTACTTC
length: 13; D: -; size: -; V: TRBV5-6; J: TRBJ2-7; CDR3: CASSLARTNEQYF; DNA: TGTGCCAGCAGCTTAGCCCGGACCAACGAGCAGTACTTC
length: 13; D: -; size: -; V: TRBV7-2; J: TRBJ2-3; CDR3: CASSRGLTDTQYF; DNA: TGTGCCAGCAGCAGGGGTTTGACAGATACGCAGTATTTT
length: 15; D: -; size: once; V: TRBV7-9; J: TRBJ1-5; CDR3: CASSPGQSSNQPQHF; DNA: TGTGCCAGCAGCCCCGGACAGAGCTCCAATCAGCCCCAGCATTTT
length: 12; D: -; size: -; V: TRBV30; J: TRBJ1-1; CDR3: CAWIGLNTEAFF; DNA: TGTGCCTGGATAGGTTTGAACACTGAAGCTTTCTTT
length: 15; D: TRBD2; size: -; V: TRBV28; J: TRBJ2-4; CDR3: CASSSLGTIKGIQYF; DNA: TGTGCCAGCAGTTCCCTCGGGACTATCAAGGGCATTCAGTACTTC
length: 17; D: TRBD2; size: few; V: TRBV27; J: TRBJ2-1; CDR3: CASSGTRTSGFYNEQFF; DNA: TGTGCCAGCAGCGGAACTCGGACTAGCGGGTTTTACAATGAGCAGTTCTTC
length: 15; D: -; size: -; V: TRBV5-6; J: TRBJ2-5; CDR3: CASSLVLLAPETQYF; DNA: TGTGCCAGCAGCTTGGTTCTCCTAGCGCCAGAGACCCAGTACTTC
length: 15; D: -; size: -; V: TRBV30; J: TRBJ2-5; CDR3: CAWSSDRDYQETQYF; DNA: TGTGCCTGGAGTTCGGACCGGGACTACCAAGAGACCCAGTACTTC
length: 16; D: TRBD1; size: once; V: TRBV7-3; J: TRBJ2-2; CDR3: CASSLIGTANTGELFF; DNA: TGTGCCAGCAGCTTAATCGGGACAGCGAACACCGGGGAGCTGTTTTTT
length: 13; D: -; size: -; V: TRBV29-1; J: TRBJ1-1; CDR3: CSVDRKAGTEAFF; DNA: TGCAGCGTTGATAGGAAGGCGGGCACTGAAGCTTTCTTT
length: 17; D: TRBD2; size: -; V: TRBV2; J: TRBJ2-3; CDR3: CASSEGSGPGGRDTQYF; DNA: TGTGCCAGCAGTGAGGGTTCTGGGCCGGGAGGCAGAGATACGCAGTATTTT
length: 15; D: -; size: -; V: TRBV4-1; J: TRBJ2-7; CDR3: CASSLLGEKAYEQYF; DNA: TGCGCCAGCAGCCTGCTGGGGGAGAAGGCGTACGAGCAGTACTTC
length: 16; D: TRBD2; size: many; V: TRBV4-3; J: TRBJ2-3; CDR3: CASSPVAGGGADTQYF; DNA: TGCGCCAGCAGCCCAGTAGCGGGAGGGGGCGCAGATACGCAGTATTTT
length: 14; D: TRBD2; size: once; V: TRBV27; J: TRBJ2-1; CDR3: CASSRTSGSNEQFF; DNA: TGTGCCAGCAGTCGGACTAGCGGGAGTAATGAGCAGTTCTTC
length: 15; D: -; size: -; V: TRBV6-6; J: TRBJ2-7; CDR3: CASSYSRTDRYEQYF; DNA: TGTGCCAGCAGTTACTCGAGGACAGACCGTTACGAGCAGTACTTC
length: 15; D: -; size: -; V: TRBV4-3; J: TRBJ2-7; CDR3: CASSQDSNRVYEQYF; DNA: TGCGCCAGCAGCCAAGATTCGAACAGGGTCTACGAGCAGTACTTC